The 20 T cell receptor beta chains in this list originate from one sample, sequenced in a study of cytomegalovirus exposure and HLA in healthy donors. PCR employed 60 Vbeta and 13 Jbeta primers. This table comes from immunoSEQ multiplex PCR, and its TCRdb copy is limited to in-frame clones, with some not included. Here the sample spans about 160,000 clones, roughly 80% being singletons. The sequencing sample was made of PBMCs. Receptor source: a male donor in good health and CMV-seropositive.

This rearrangement joins TRBV9 to TRBJ2-2; possibly TRBD1 for D (6 bases). V was pared by 5 bases and J by 4 bases, with 9 bases between. CDR3 length: 13 residues. Germline V gene lookup returns CDR1 SGDLS and CDR2 YYNGEE. The CDR3 is CASRQGGTGELFF. DNA of the CDR3: TGTGCCAGCAGACAGGGCGGCACCGGGGAGCTGTTTTTT.

This sequence joins TRBV19 and TRBJ2-1, with D perhaps matching TRBD1 (6 bases). CDR3 length: 14 amino acids. Germline V CDR1 and CDR2: LNHDA, SQIVND (reference sequence). Trimming cost V 10 bases and J 4 bases, with 17 bases left between them. The CDR3 nucleotides read TGTGCCACCCGTGGACAGAGCCTTTACAATGAGCAGTTCTTC. Protein product: CATRGQSLYNEQFF.

The chain links TRBV9 to TRBJ2-2; perhaps TRBD2 as D (5 bases). V was shortened by 0 bases and J by 4 bases, with 19 bases between the two germline ends. Germline loops: CDR1 SGDLS, CDR2 YYNGEE. This CDR3 has 18 amino acids. CDR3 amino acids: CASSVEFHGLSGTGELFF. As DNA, the CDR3 is TGTGCCAGCAGCGTAGAGTTCCACGGACTCTCGGGCACCGGGGAGCTGTTTTTT.

This chain uses TRBV9 with TRBJ1-5, with 8 positions matching TRBD1. The CDR3 runs to 15 residues. Germline CDR1 SGDLS, CDR2 YYNGEE. V lost 3 bases, J lost 4 bases, and 6 bases stayed unmatched. The CDR3 region has the DNA TGTGCCAGCAGCGCCGGACAGGGACCTAATCAGCCCCAGCATTTT. The encoded protein is CASSAGQGPNQPQHF. Filled out from reference TRBV9 and TRBJ1-5, the complete variable domain reads DSGVTQTPKHLITATGQRVTLRCSPRSGDLSVYWYQQSLDQGLQFLIQYYNGEERAKGNILERFSAQQFPDLHSELNLSSLELGDSALYFCASSAGQGPNQPQHFGDGTRLSIL.

The chain recombines TRBV19 with TRBJ2-1; 7 positions agree with TRBD1. The CDR3 length is 13 residues. The V gene end was trimmed by 3 bases and the J gene end by 8 bases; junction bases not matched to a gene: 4. Germline values: CDR1 LNHDA, CDR2 SQIVND (reference sequence). CDR3 nucleotide sequence: TGTGCCAGTAGTATGGGGACAGTCTATGAGCAGTTCTTC. Translated: CASSMGTVYEQFF.

This clone occurred once. This chain uses TRBV5-4 with TRBJ2-2, with 7 nucleotides matching TRBD2. The V segment lost 3 bases and the J segment 0 bases; nucleotides outside the gene matches: 8. Germline V CDR1 and CDR2: SGHNT, YYREEE (reference sequence). This CDR3 is built from 17 residues. The CDR3 DNA reads as TGTGCCAGCAGCTCGGGGTCTAGCGGTCCGAACACCGGGGAGCTGTTTTTT. Translated, it gives CASSSGSSGPNTGELFF.

This clone was recorded a few times. At one of its ends the junction is not consistent with the germline gene, which may arise from a read error. The J gene is TRBJ2-7, the V gene TRBV7-9, with 8 bases lining up with TRBD2. Germline CDR1 reads SEHNR; CDR2 reads FQNEAQ (reference sequence). The CDR3 has 14 amino acids. The CDR3 DNA sequence: TGTTCCAGCAGCTTAGAACTAGCGGAATACGAGCAGTACTTC. Protein sequence: CSSSLELAEYEQYF. Combining the CDR3 with reference TRBV7-9 and TRBJ2-7 gives the whole variable domain DTGVSQNPRHKITKRGQNVTFRCDPISEHNRLYWYRQTLGQGPEFLTYFQNEAQLEKSRLLSDRFSAERPKGSFSTLEIQRTEQGDSAMYLCSSSLELAEYEQYFGPGTRLTVT.

J is TRBJ1-2 and V is TRBV6-6, with D unresolved. The germline V gene has CDR1 MNHNY and CDR2 SVGAGI (reference sequence). The CDR3 contains 14 residues. Trimming removed 0 bases from V and 5 bases from J, with 10 bases in between. CDR3 DNA: TGTGCCAGCAGTTACTCTCGGAGCAGTTATGGCTACACCTTC. It is translated as CASSYSRSSYGYTF.

The chain joins TRBV7-9 to TRBJ2-5, with TRBD2 as a possible D gene (6 bases). V lost 5 bases to trimming and J lost 4 bases, with 11 bases between them. The CDR3 consists of 13 residues. The germline gives CDR1 SEHNR, CDR2 FQNEAQ (reference sequence). CDR3 loop: CASSIRGRETQYF. The CDR3 nucleotides are TGTGCCAGCAGCATACGGGGGAGAGAGACCCAGTACTTC.

V and J are TRBV25-1 and TRBJ2-7, with D unresolved. Germline loops: CDR1 MGHDK, CDR2 SYGVNS. CDR3 length equals 12 residues. Between the trimmed V and J ends, which lost 3 bases and 5 bases, there was a span of 8 bases. The CDR3 nucleotides read TGTGCCAGCAGTGACCTAATCAACGAGCAGTACTTC. The encoded protein is CASSDLINEQYF.

CDR3 amino acids: CASSERQTNSPLHF. For the CDR3, the DNA is TGTGCCAGCAGTGAACGTCAGACAAATTCACCCCTCCACTTT. This sequence joins TRBV6-1 and TRBJ1-6; D is unclear. V was cut by 2 bases and J by 7 bases, with 9 bases left in between. This CDR3 comprises 14 residues. CDR1 and CDR2 (germline): MNHNS, SASEGT.

This chain connects TRBV19 to TRBJ1-1, with D hard to call. Germline values: CDR1 LNHDA, CDR2 SQIVND (reference sequence). Trimming removed 0 bases from V and 5 bases from J, with 16 bases in between. The CDR3 has 16 residues. The CDR3 nucleotides read TGTGCCAGTAGTATAGATCTTATTAGAGGAGTTACTGAAGCTTTCTTT. Amino acids: CASSIDLIRGVTEAFF.

This chain uses TRBV6-1 with TRBJ2-7; 12 bases match TRBD2. The junction had 3 bases not matched to a gene; V was cut back by 6 bases and J by 3 bases. From germline, CDR1 is MNHNS and CDR2 SASEGT. This CDR3 is 14 amino acids long. The DNA for the CDR3 is TGTGCCAGCAGCACTAGCGGGAGGTTCTACGAGCAGTACTTC. This codes for CASSTSGRFYEQYF.

This clone came up a few times. This sequence joins TRBV19 and TRBJ2-7; TRBD1 agrees at 7 bases. Losses at the gene ends were 9 bases for V and 1 base for J; bases not matched to a gene: 3. This CDR3 has 12 residues. The V gene's germline CDR1 is LNHDA and CDR2 SQIVND (reference sequence). CDR3 region: CASEGQSYEQYF. The DNA of the CDR3 is TGTGCCAGCGAGGGACAGTCCTACGAGCAGTACTTC.

This chain connects TRBV27 to TRBJ1-1; the D is unclear. The ends were cut back, 2 bases at V and 1 base at J, with 5 bases in the middle. CDR1 MNHEY and CDR2 SMNVEV come from the germline V gene (reference sequence). The CDR3 runs to 13 residues. CDR3 bases: TGTGCCAGCAGTTTAGGCCCGAACACTGAAGCTTTCTTT. Translated: CASSLGPNTEAFF.

The genes are TRBV5-6 and TRBJ2-7; TRBD2 agrees at 13 bases. This CDR3 is 15 amino acids long. J gave up 5 bases and V 6 bases, and 8 bases lay outside the gene matches. CDR1 and CDR2 from the germline V gene are SGHDT and YYEEEE. The CDR3 sequence: CASTLLAGGPHEQYF. CDR3 coding DNA: TGTGCCAGCACACTACTAGCGGGAGGGCCGCACGAGCAGTACTTC.

V usage is TRBV19 and J usage is TRBJ2-1, with 7 bases identical to TRBD2. Germline V gene data show CDR1 as LNHDA and CDR2 as SQIVND (reference sequence). The CDR3 runs to 12 residues. The V gene end was trimmed by 6 bases and the J gene end by 9 bases; junction bases not matched to a gene: 5. The CDR3 reads CASSLTSIEQFF. Written as DNA, the CDR3 is TGTGCCAGTAGCTTGACTAGCATTGAGCAGTTCTTC.

The chain uses TRBV6-4 and TRBJ2-5; the match to TRBD2 covers 7 bases. V shed 3 bases and J 5 bases; nucleotides not matched to a gene: 9. The CDR3 runs 15 residues. Germline-derived CDR1 and CDR2 are MRHNA and SNTAGT. The CDR3 DNA is TGTGCCAGCAGTGAGTGGGCGGGAGATGGTGAGACCCAGTACTTC. The encoded protein is CASSEWAGDGETQYF.

The CDR3, as DNA: TGTGCCATCGCCGGGACTAGCGACTCCTACGAGCAGTACTTC. Protein product: CAIAGTSDSYEQYF. The gene calls are TRBV10-3 and TRBJ2-7; 10 nucleotides align to TRBD2. The V gene's germline CDR1 is ENHRY and CDR2 SYGVKD. The CDR3 consists of 14 residues. Trimming at V came to 8 bases and at J to 0 bases, leaving 4 bases not matched to a gene.

This chain links TRBV18 with TRBJ1-2, with D unresolved. The CDR3 covers 14 residues. CDR1 KGHSH and CDR2 LQKENI come from the germline V gene. V dropped 6 bases and J dropped 6 bases, with 17 bases sitting between them. The CDR3 DNA is TGTGCCAGCTCCCTCCGGCCACAGACGGATGGCTACACCTTC. It yields the protein CASSLRPQTDGYTF.